The rows below give T cell receptor beta chains drawn from one sample of a study of graft-versus-host responses after intestinal transplantation. The table came from immunoSEQ multiplex PCR; TCRdb's copy has only in-frame clones and leaves some out. Seen here are more than 100,000 clones, 93% observed once, and the top ten hold 0.9% to 1.5%. These TCRs are of unknown antigen specificity. This sample comprised unstimulated CD8+ T cells sorted from spleen or lymph node cells, obtained before intestinal transplant. These receptor sequences come from a human donor who received an intestinal transplant. CDR3s include the opening cysteine and the closing phenylalanine or tryptophan. The D gene is left open where the match is weak.

D | J | V | CDR3
- | TRBJ2-5 | TRBV5-1 | CASSSAPDQETQYF
- | TRBJ2-6 | TRBV6-5 | CATPIFGSGANVLTF
- | TRBJ1-2 | TRBV6-5 | CASSYSGRLTF
TRBD1 | TRBJ1-6 | TRBV7-9 | CASSPRDRGSPLHF
TRBD2 | TRBJ2-1 | TRBV4-1 | CASSPAAAGGNFNEQFF
- | TRBJ2-1 | TRBV25-1 | CASSEQGLVSEQFF
- | TRBJ2-5 | TRBV7-2 | CASSPGGQVVETQYF
TRBD2 | TRBJ2-2 | TRBV4-1 | CASSHQRGGSGELFF
- | TRBJ2-3 | TRBV20-1 | CSAGHRATQYF
- | TRBJ1-5 | TRBV11-2 | CASSHTGNQPQHF
TRBD2 | TRBJ2-7 | TRBV5-6 | CASSVAGGTYEQYF
- | TRBJ2-7 | TRBV7-8 | CASSFDGSYEQYF
- | TRBJ1-1 | TRBV5-1 | CASSLAPNTEAFF
TRBD1 | TRBJ1-5 | TRBV9 | CASSSGTGYQPQHF
- | TRBJ2-7 | TRBV7-6 | CASSLLRNYTYEQYF
- | TRBJ1-2 | TRBV28 | CASSLDSPRSYGYTF
- | TRBJ1-2 | TRBV9 | CASSVQTGPLSVANYGYTF
TRBD1 | TRBJ1-6 | TRBV9 | CASSVVGQGSSPLHF
- | TRBJ2-4 | TRBV4-1 | CASSQDYPSLAKNIQYF
- | TRBJ1-1 | TRBV7-9 | CASSLVGAGTEAFF
- | TRBJ2-7 | TRBV5-5 | CASSFGLNIYEQYF
TRBD1 | TRBJ2-7 | TRBV9 | CASSLGQAISYEQYF
- | TRBJ1-5 | TRBV19 | CASRALYMNQPQHF
- | TRBJ1-3 | TRBV7-9 | CASSPRDAGLSGNTIYF
- | TRBJ2-5 | TRBV7-9 | CASSPPGTVETQYF
- | TRBJ2-1 | TRBV15 | CATSRVTGGNEQFF
- | TRBJ1-1 | TRBV6-5 | CASTRRGGAATEAFF
- | TRBJ2-5 | TRBV21-1 | CASSALNRDQETQYF
- | TRBJ1-1 | TRBV27 | CASSAGSEAFF
- | TRBJ2-1 | TRBV5-5 | CASVGNEQFF
TRBD1 | TRBJ2-7 | TRBV4-1 | CASSQEEGQGYEQYF
TRBD2 | TRBJ2-3 | TRBV7-9 | CASRSLAGSSTDTQYF
TRBD2 | TRBJ2-1 | TRBV15 | CATSREISGGPLREQFF
TRBD2 | TRBJ2-1 | TRBV11-2 | CASSLSGGTYNEQFF
- | TRBJ1-1 | TRBV20-1 | CSAKRDTEAFF
- | TRBJ2-3 | TRBV7-9 | CASSPIRAYGTDTQYF
TRBD2 | TRBJ2-3 | TRBV4-1 | CASSKLAGGDGTDTQYF
- | TRBJ1-2 | TRBV11-3 | CASSFFLEGYTF
- | TRBJ2-2 | TRBV4-1 | CASSQAANTGELFF
TRBD1 | TRBJ2-3 | TRBV13 | CASSSTSPGQGAVWTDTQYF
TRBD2 | TRBJ2-5 | TRBV7-8 | CASSKVAGVQETQYF
- | TRBJ1-4 | TRBV6-6 | CASSPLGGINEKLFF
TRBD1 | TRBJ2-7 | TRBV10-2 | CASSRPGQGYEQYF
TRBD1 | TRBJ2-7 | TRBV15 | CATSRVRDSQSYEQYF
TRBD2 | TRBJ2-3 | TRBV9 | CASSVPSGDSGGASTDTQYF
- | TRBJ2-3 | TRBV5-4 | CASSWERTDTQYF
- | TRBJ1-6 | TRBV2 | CASSGIEQGLNSPLHF
TRBD1 | TRBJ2-2 | TRBV5-6 | CASSLVNDRGNTGELFF
- | TRBJ2-2 | TRBV19 | CASSIGLYTGELFF
- | TRBJ2-7 | TRBV7-8 | CASSLGAGDYEQYF
- | TRBJ2-1 | TRBV27 | CASSLSSGAYNEQFF
TRBD2 | TRBJ2-5 | TRBV5-5 | CASSLPPGGKETQYF
TRBD1 | TRBJ1-2 | TRBV5-1 | CASSLTDRGPLYGYTF
- | TRBJ2-7 | TRBV5-6 | CASSWSVEQYF
- | TRBJ1-4 | TRBV21-1 | CASSKEQDSWGGEKLFF